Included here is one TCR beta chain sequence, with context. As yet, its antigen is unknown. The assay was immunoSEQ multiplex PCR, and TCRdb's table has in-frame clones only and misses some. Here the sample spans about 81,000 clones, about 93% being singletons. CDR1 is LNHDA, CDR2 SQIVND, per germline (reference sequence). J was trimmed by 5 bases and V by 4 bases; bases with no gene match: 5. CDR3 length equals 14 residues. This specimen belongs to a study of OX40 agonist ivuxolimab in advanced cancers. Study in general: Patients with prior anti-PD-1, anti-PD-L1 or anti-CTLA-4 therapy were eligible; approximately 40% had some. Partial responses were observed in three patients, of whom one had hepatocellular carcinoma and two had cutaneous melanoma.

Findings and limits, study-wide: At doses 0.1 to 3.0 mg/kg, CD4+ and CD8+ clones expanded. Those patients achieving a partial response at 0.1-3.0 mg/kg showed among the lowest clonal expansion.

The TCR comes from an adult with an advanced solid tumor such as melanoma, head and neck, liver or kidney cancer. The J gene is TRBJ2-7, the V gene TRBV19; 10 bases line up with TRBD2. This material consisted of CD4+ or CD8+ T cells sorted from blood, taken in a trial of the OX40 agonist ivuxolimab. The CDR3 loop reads CASSTLAGVHEQYF. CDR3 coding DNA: TGTGCCAGTAGTACCCTAGCGGGAGTCCACGAGCAGTACTTC.